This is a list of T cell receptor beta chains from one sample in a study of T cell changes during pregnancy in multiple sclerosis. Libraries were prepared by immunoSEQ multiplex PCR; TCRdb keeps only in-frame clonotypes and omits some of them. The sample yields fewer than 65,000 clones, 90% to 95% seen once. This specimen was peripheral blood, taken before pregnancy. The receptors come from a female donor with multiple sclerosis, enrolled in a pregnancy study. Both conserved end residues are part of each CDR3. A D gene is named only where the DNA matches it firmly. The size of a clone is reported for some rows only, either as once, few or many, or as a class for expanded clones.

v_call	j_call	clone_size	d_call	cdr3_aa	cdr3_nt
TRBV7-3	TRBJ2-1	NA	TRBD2	CASSSSGASYNEQFF	TGTGCCAGCAGCTCGAGCGGGGCATCCTACAATGAGCAGTTCTTC
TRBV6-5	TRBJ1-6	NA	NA	CASRGPGDNSPLHF	TGTGCCAGCAGGGGACCGGGAGATAATTCACCCCTCCACTTT
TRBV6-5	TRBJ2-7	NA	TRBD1	CASSYSGTGYEQYF	TGTGCCAGCAGTTACTCCGGGACAGGCTACGAGCAGTACTTC
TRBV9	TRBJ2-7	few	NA	CASSGDTRRDEQYF	TGTGCCAGCAGCGGGGACACGCGTCGGGACGAGCAGTACTTC
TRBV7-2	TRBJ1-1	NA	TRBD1	CASSWTGTEAFF	TGTGCCAGCAGCTGGACAGGCACTGAAGCTTTCTTT
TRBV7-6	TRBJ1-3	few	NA	CASSQYGQYSSGNTIYF	TGTGCCAGCAGCCAATATGGACAGTATTCCTCTGGAAACACCATATATTTT
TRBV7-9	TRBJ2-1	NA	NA	CASSLGTIEQFF	TGTGCCAGCAGCCTTGGGACAATTGAGCAGTTCTTC
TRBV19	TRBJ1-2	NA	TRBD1	CASSADPGQADCF	TGTGCCAGCTCCGCAGACCCGGGACAGGCGGATTGTTTC
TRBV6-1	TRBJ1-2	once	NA	CASSDRAYGYTF	TGTGCCAGCAGTGACAGGGCGTATGGCTACACCTTC
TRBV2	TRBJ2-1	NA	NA	CASKRESSYNEQFF	TGTGCCAGCAAGAGGGAGAGCTCCTACAATGAGCAGTTCTTC
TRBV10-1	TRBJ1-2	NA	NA	CASSVGQQGYGYTF	TGCGCCAGCAGTGTAGGGCAACAGGGCTATGGCTACACCTTC
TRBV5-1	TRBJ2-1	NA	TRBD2	CASSQAGTSGGGEQFF	TGCGCCAGCAGCCAGGCCGGGACTAGCGGGGGGGGTGAGCAGTTCTTC
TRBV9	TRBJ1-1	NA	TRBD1	CASSTRTGQAFF	TGTGCCAGCAGCACTCGGACAGGCCAAGCTTTCTTT
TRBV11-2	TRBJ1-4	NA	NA	CASSPSPSDNEKLFF	TGTGCCAGCAGCCCATCCCCTTCAGATAATGAAAAACTGTTTTTT
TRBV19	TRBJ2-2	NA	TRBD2	CASRLAGENTGELFF	TGTGCCAGTCGACTAGCGGGGGAGAACACCGGGGAGCTGTTTTTT
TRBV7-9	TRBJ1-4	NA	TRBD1	CASSHNRDRQYEKLFF	TGTGCCAGCAGCCACAACCGGGACAGGCAATATGAAAAACTGTTTTTT
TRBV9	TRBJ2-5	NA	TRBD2	CASSVGTSGGHPQQETQYF	TGTGCCAGCAGCGTAGGGACTAGCGGGGGGCACCCACAGCAAGAGACCCAGTACTTC
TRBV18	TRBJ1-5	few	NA	CASSPRASNQPQHF	TGTGCCAGCTCACCGCGGGCGAGCAATCAGCCCCAGCATTTT
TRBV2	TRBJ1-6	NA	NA	CASSTDWLSWSSYNSPLHF	TGTGCCAGCAGTACCGACTGGTTGAGTTGGAGCTCCTATAATTCACCCCTCCACTTT
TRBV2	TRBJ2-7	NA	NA	CASSSDGRRGYEQYF	TGTGCCAGCAGTTCAGACGGCAGGAGAGGGTACGAGCAGTACTTC
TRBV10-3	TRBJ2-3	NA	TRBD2	CAISGTSGGKRTDTQYF	TGTGCCATCAGTGGGACTAGCGGGGGGAAACGCACAGATACGCAGTATTTT
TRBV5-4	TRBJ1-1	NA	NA	CASSPPTGRGITEAFF	TGTGCCAGCAGTCCTCCCACAGGGAGAGGTATCACTGAAGCTTTCTTT
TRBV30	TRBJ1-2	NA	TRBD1	CAWSVGFGTGRSGGYTF	TGTGCCTGGAGTGTAGGTTTCGGGACAGGGCGATCAGGAGGCTACACCTTC
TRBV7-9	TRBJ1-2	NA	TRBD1	CASSPPGGTGHGYTF	TGTGCCAGCAGCCCCCCTGGTGGGACAGGGCATGGCTACACCTTC
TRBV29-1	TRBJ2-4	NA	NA	CSVEDGNQAKNIQYF	TGCAGCGTTGAAGACGGGAACCAAGCCAAAAACATTCAGTACTTC
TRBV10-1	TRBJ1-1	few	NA	CATSEAFF	TGCGCCACCTCTGAAGCTTTCTTT
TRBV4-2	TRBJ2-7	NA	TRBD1	CASSQSGTGFYEQYF	TGTGCCAGCAGCCAGAGTGGGACAGGGTTCTACGAGCAGTACTTC
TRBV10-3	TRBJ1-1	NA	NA	CAISFLGGGNTEAFF	TGTGCCATCAGTTTCCTTGGTGGAGGGAACACTGAAGCTTTCTTT
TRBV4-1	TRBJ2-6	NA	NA	CASSQESSGANVLTF	TGCGCCAGCAGCCAAGAATCTTCCGGGGCCAACGTCCTGACTTTC
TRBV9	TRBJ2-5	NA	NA	CASSVGRQETQYF	TGTGCCAGCAGCGTGGGCAGGCAAGAGACCCAGTACTTC